The 30 T cell receptor beta chains presented below share a single source sample, sequenced in a study of beta chain features in type 1 diabetes. Study results and limitations: Among patients with Type 1 diabetes, TCRB CDR3s were moderately but significantly shorter in every one of the four CD4+ subsets.

The sequenced template was cDNA made from the entire isolated RNA. The protocol was immunoSEQ multiplex PCR, while the TCRdb copy is restricted to in-frame clones and leaves out a portion. The sample holds around 160,000 clones, 8% to 8.5% seen once. The antigens of these receptors remain unknown. Source material: central memory CD4+ T cells from blood. All receptors derive from a woman under 30 with type 1 diabetes.

On this clone itself: This sample also contains other DNA sequences that code for the same CDR3. The chain is built from TRBV2 and TRBJ1-5, with 7 positions matching TRBD1. The germline gives CDR1 SNHLY, CDR2 FYNNEI. V gave up 4 bases and J gave up 5 bases; unmatched junction bases: 2. This CDR3 is built from 13 residues. The CDR3 DNA reads TGTGCCAGCAGTGGGACAGGTGATCAGCCCCAGCATTTT. Amino acids: CASSGTGDQPQHF. Combining the CDR3 with reference TRBV2 and TRBJ1-5 gives the whole variable domain EPEVTQTPSHQVTQMGQEVILRCVPISNHLYFYWYRQILGQKVEFLVSFYNNEISEKSEIFDDQFSVERPDGSNFTLKIRSTKLEDSAMYFCASSGTGDQPQHFGDGTRLSIL.

This clone was counted between two and nine times. The gene calls are TRBV11-2 and TRBJ2-1, with TRBD1 matching over 7 bases. Unmatched junction bases numbered 11, after V lost 5 bases and J lost 7 bases. The CDR3 length is 15 residues. The germline V gene encodes CDR1 SGHAT and CDR2 FQNNGV. CDR3 loop: CASSPYRAGGNEQFF. CDR3 DNA: TGTGCCAGCAGCCCTTATAGGGCAGGGGGTAATGAGCAGTTCTTC.

At least ten counts were recorded for this clone. The V gene is TRBV7-9, the J gene TRBJ1-6; D gene uncertain. Trimming removed 1 base from V and 4 bases from J, with 5 bases in between. Germline CDR1 and CDR2: SEHNR and FQNEAQ (reference sequence). The CDR3 length is 14 residues. CDR3 residues: CASSLEQYNSPLHF. Here the CDR3 DNA reads TGTGCCAGCAGCTTAGAACAGTATAATTCACCCCTCCACTTT.

This clone was observed a handful of times. The chain recombines TRBV7-2 with TRBJ1-5; D perhaps matches TRBD1 (5 bases). The germline gives CDR1 SGHTA, CDR2 FQGNSA. V was trimmed by 5 bases and J by 3 bases, leaving 8 bases between them. There are 13 residues in the CDR3. CDR3 sequence reads: CASSLTVNQPQHF. CDR3 sequence (DNA): TGTGCCAGCAGCCTGACAGTCAATCAGCCCCAGCATTTT.

The V call is TRBV18, the J call TRBJ2-3, with unresolved D. CDR3 size: 12 residues. From germline, CDR1 is KGHSH and CDR2 LQKENI. Trimming left V 3 bases short and J 6 bases short, with 7 bases between. The CDR3 DNA follows: TGTGCCAGCTCACCCACCGGTGATACGCAGTATTTT. This codes for CASSPTGDTQYF.

The CDR3 loop is CATLSGSPAGEQFF. CDR3 DNA: TGTGCCACCTTGAGCGGGAGTCCCGCGGGTGAGCAGTTCTTC. The chain is built from TRBV15 and TRBJ2-1; 8 bases match TRBD2. The germline gives CDR1 LNHNV, CDR2 YYDKDF (reference sequence). V lost 8 bases to trimming and J lost 9 bases; unmatched junction nucleotides: 12. The CDR3 runs 14 residues.

This clone was seen only a few times. The V call is TRBV7-9, the J call TRBJ2-1, with 12 bases lining up with TRBD2. The length of the CDR3 is 16 residues. Germline CDR1 and CDR2: SEHNR and FQNEAQ (reference sequence). The J segment lost 8 bases and the V segment lost 5 bases, leaving 10 bases of the junction unmatched. The CDR3 sequence is CASSPRLAGVFDEQFF. The DNA of the CDR3 is TGTGCCAGCAGCCCCAGACTAGCGGGAGTTTTCGATGAGCAGTTCTTC.

This clone was seen at least ten times. This rearrangement joins TRBV18 to TRBJ2-3; 9 nucleotides line up with TRBD2. Germline loops: CDR1 KGHSH, CDR2 LQKENI. The V and J ends lost 3 bases and 4 bases, in that order; junction bases with no gene match: 2. The CDR3 has 14 amino acids. The CDR3 region is CASSPGTSSDTQYF. The CDR3 region has the DNA TGTGCCAGCTCACCTGGGACTAGCTCAGATACGCAGTATTTT.

This clone was detected ten times or more. This chain links TRBV29-1 with TRBJ2-7, with 12 bases identical to TRBD1. The CDR3 runs to 13 residues. With 5 bases clipped from V and 6 bases from J, the junction kept 5 bases outside the gene matches. Germline CDR1 is SQVTM and CDR2 is ANQGSEA. CDR3 residues: CSVTGTGGFEQYF. CDR3 nucleotide sequence: TGCAGCGTTACCGGGACAGGGGGCTTCGAGCAGTACTTC.

Regarding this clone: A read error may account for a junction end that differs from germline. The chain combines TRBV7-7 with TRBJ2-3, with 10 bases lining up with TRBD2. Germline V lookup: CDR1 SSHAT, CDR2 FNYEAQ (reference sequence). The CDR3 is made up of 15 amino acids. The CDR3 region is CASSVGTSGTDTQYF. In DNA form, the CDR3 reads TGTGCTAGCAGCGTCGGGACTAGCGGCACAGATACGCAGTATTTT.

This clone was detected a few times. This rearrangement joins TRBV7-2 to TRBJ2-5; D gene uncertain. Deletions cut 4 bases from V and 7 bases from J, with 13 bases between. The CDR3 covers 13 residues. Germline CDR1 reads SGHTA; CDR2 reads FQGNSA. The CDR3 protein is CASSSSPGSTQYF. CDR3 in DNA: TGTGCCAGCAGCTCCTCCCCCGGTTCGACCCAGTACTTC.

The chain combines TRBV7-2 with TRBJ2-5, with 14 bases fitting TRBD2. CDR1 SGHTA and CDR2 FQGNSA come from the germline V gene. The trim removed 3 bases at V and 9 bases at J, leaving 9 bases unmatched. The CDR3 spans 16 residues. This chain's CDR3 is CASSFGLAGGGPAQYF. In nucleotides, the CDR3 is TGTGCCAGCAGCTTTGGACTAGCGGGGGGCGGTCCGGCCCAGTACTTC. Combining the CDR3 with reference TRBV7-2 and TRBJ2-5 gives the whole variable domain GAGVSQSPSNKVTEKGKDVELRCDPISGHTALYWYRQSLGQGLEFLIYFQGNSAPDKSGLPSDRFSAERTGGSVSTLTIQRTQQEDSAVYLCASSFGLAGGGPAQYFGPGTRLLVL.

The chain links TRBV30 to TRBJ2-5; D not certain. CDR1 and CDR2 (germline): GTSNPN, SVGIG (reference sequence). V lost 5 bases to trimming and J lost 2 bases, with 3 bases between them. The CDR3 is made up of 10 amino acids. The CDR3 region is CAWSQETQYF. The CDR3 nucleotides read TGTGCCTGGTCACAAGAGACCCAGTACTTC.

The chain recombines TRBV11-2 with TRBJ2-5, with 9 bases lining up with TRBD2. Germline lookup yields CDR1 SGHAT and CDR2 FQNNGV. CDR3 size: 17 residues. V was pared by 3 bases and J by 5 bases, with 13 bases of the junction left unmatched. CDR3 sequence: CASSFWLAGRRGETQYF. CDR3 nucleotide sequence: TGTGCCAGCAGCTTCTGGCTAGCGGGGAGGAGGGGGGAGACCCAGTACTTC.

This chain uses TRBV7-8 with TRBJ2-7; TRBD2 agrees at 7 bases. J lost 5 bases, V lost 5 bases, and 12 bases had no gene match. This CDR3 has 15 residues. In germline, CDR1 is SGHVS, CDR2 FQNEAQ. CDR3 nucleotide sequence: TGTGCCAGCAGCCTATCTCGGGGGGTGATCAACGAGCAGTACTTC. Translated: CASSLSRGVINEQYF.

This clone was seen a handful of times. The V gene is TRBV25-1, the J gene TRBJ2-3; D perhaps matches TRBD2 (5 bases). V lost 4 bases and J lost 0, with 14 bases in between. From germline, CDR1 is MGHDK and CDR2 SYGVNS. CDR3 length: 16 amino acids. CDR3: CASSGGSAKSTDTQYF. The CDR3 DNA is TGTGCCAGCAGTGGGGGTAGCGCCAAAAGCACAGATACGCAGTATTTT.

This clone was picked up a small number of times. The chain combines TRBV7-2 with TRBJ2-4; tentative D call: TRBD1 (6 bases). With 4 bases removed from V and 4 bases from J, the gap between germline ends came to 20 bases. The CDR3 consists of 17 residues. Per the germline V gene, CDR1 is SGHTA and CDR2 is FQGNSA. This chain's CDR3 is CASSSIDRAQGKNIQYF. The CDR3 DNA reads TGTGCCAGCAGCTCCATCGACCGGGCCCAGGGGAAAAACATTCAGTACTTC. Together with reference TRBV7-2 and TRBJ2-4, the CDR3 gives the full variable domain: GAGVSQSPSNKVTEKGKDVELRCDPISGHTALYWYRQSLGQGLEFLIYFQGNSAPDKSGLPSDRFSAERTGGSVSTLTIQRTQQEDSAVYLCASSSIDRAQGKNIQYFGAGTRLSVL.

The table lists this clone with many counts. The rearrangement links TRBV14 to TRBJ2-1, with TRBD1 as a possible D gene (6 bases). Trimming removed 3 bases from V and 4 bases from J, with 13 bases in between. This CDR3 spans 15 amino acids. Germline CDR1 SGHDN, CDR2 FVKESK. The CDR3 sequence: CASSHRRTEYNEQFF. DNA for the CDR3: TGTGCCAGCAGCCACAGGCGGACAGAGTACAATGAGCAGTTCTTC. The variable domain in full, completed from reference TRBV14 and TRBJ2-1, reads EAGVTQFPSHSVIEKGQTVTLRCDPISGHDNLYWYRRVMGKEIKFLLHFVKESKQDESGMPNNRFLAERTGGTYSTLKVQPAELEDSGVYFCASSHRRTEYNEQFFGPGTRLTVL.

Only a few counts were recorded for this clone. The chain combines TRBV28 with TRBJ2-1; maybe TRBD2 (6 bases). V lost 3 bases and J lost 6, with 15 bases in between. CDR3 length: 15 residues. In germline, CDR1 is MDHEN, CDR2 SYDVKM. CDR3 in DNA: TGTGCCAGCAGTTTGGTAGCGGCGAGGGGCAATGAGCAGTTCTTC. This sequence encodes CASSLVAARGNEQFF.

This clone has a handful of counts. The chain recombines TRBV11-2 with TRBJ2-5, with TRBD2 as a possible D gene (6 bases). V gave up 1 base and J gave up 4 bases, with 10 bases separating them. The CDR3 has 14 residues. Germline V lookup: CDR1 SGHAT, CDR2 FQNNGV. The CDR3 is CASSLAGEVETQYF. The CDR3 bases are TGTGCCAGCAGCTTAGCGGGAGAGGTAGAGACCCAGTACTTC.

The gene calls are TRBV28 and TRBJ2-3, with 8 bases aligning to TRBD2. Trimming took 6 bases from V and 5 from J; bases not matched to a gene: 10. The length of the CDR3 is 15 residues. Germline values: CDR1 MDHEN, CDR2 SYDVKM. The CDR3 DNA sequence: TGTGCCAGCAGCAAGCGGCTAGCGGGCGGAGATACGCAGTATTTT. Its translation is CASSKRLAGGDTQYF.

There are a few counts of this clone. The chain links TRBV18 to TRBJ2-1, with 10 nucleotides matching TRBD1. This CDR3 region has 16 residues. The J segment lost 7 bases and the V segment lost 9 bases, leaving 15 bases of the junction unmatched. Looked up from germline, CDR1 is KGHSH and CDR2 is LQKENI. In nucleotides, the CDR3 is TGTGCCAGTATCGAAACACGGACAGGGGGAATAAATGAGCAGTTCTTC. Its protein product is CASIETRTGGINEQFF.

The chain has TRBV29-1 and TRBJ2-1; D might be TRBD1 (5 bases). V lost 4 bases and J 7 bases, leaving 11 bases between the germline ends. CDR1 is SQVTM and CDR2 is ANQGSEA in the germline V gene. The CDR3 covers 12 residues. CDR3 nucleotides: TGCAGCGTTGCGGCAGGGAATAATGAGCAGTTCTTC. This gives the protein CSVAAGNNEQFF.

This clone was seen many times. V gene TRBV7-9 combines with J gene TRBJ2-1, with D tentatively TRBD2 (6 bases). CDR1 and CDR2 from the germline V gene are SEHNR and FQNEAQ (reference sequence). The CDR3 is made up of 14 amino acids. V was cut by 7 bases and J by 7 bases, with 17 bases left in between. CDR3 residues: CASIPRGSPNEQFF. CDR3 bases: TGTGCCAGCATCCCTCGGGGGAGTCCGAATGAGCAGTTCTTC.

There are a few counts of this clone. V usage is TRBV28 and J usage is TRBJ2-1, with 9 bases fitting TRBD2. The CDR3 is made up of 15 amino acids. V dropped 8 bases and J dropped 5; count of bases not matched to a gene: 10. In germline, CDR1 is MDHEN, CDR2 SYDVKM. For the CDR3, the DNA is TGTGCCAGCGCGAGCGCGGGAGGGGGGAACAATGAGCAGTTCTTC. Its protein is CASASAGGGNNEQFF.

This clone was seen a handful of times. This chain uses TRBV18 with TRBJ2-7; 9 bases agree with TRBD2. The CDR3 has 14 residues. The V and J ends lost 4 bases and 5 bases, in that order; junction bases with no gene match: 6. Germline-derived CDR1 and CDR2 are KGHSH and LQKENI. The CDR3 is CASSRVAGVDEQYF. As DNA, the CDR3 is TGTGCCAGCTCACGGGTAGCGGGAGTGGACGAGCAGTACTTC.

The rearrangement links TRBV13 to TRBJ2-3, with 13 bases lining up with TRBD2. After removal of 5 bases from V and 4 bases from J, the junction contained 9 bases not matched to a gene. The CDR3 runs to 17 residues. Germline V lookup: CDR1 PRHDT, CDR2 FYEKMQ (reference sequence). Here the CDR3 DNA reads TGTGCCAGCAGCACCTACACCGGGACTAGCGGGGCAGATACGCAGTATTTT. Its translation: CASSTYTGTSGADTQYF.

Turning to this clone: An end of the junction differs from the germline gene, which may be a read error. This sample includes further DNA sequences coding for the same CDR3. The rearrangement joins TRBV29-1 to TRBJ1-1; D gene unclear. CDR3 length: 12 residues. Germline CDR1 is SQVTM and CDR2 is ANQGSEA. CDR3 DNA: TGCAGCGTTGACCCGGGGAACACTGAAGCCTTCTTT. Translation: CSVDPGNTEAFF.

There are a few counts of this clone. The chain is built from TRBV19 and TRBJ2-5; TRBD2 aligns across 7 bases. From germline, CDR1 is LNHDA and CDR2 SQIVND (reference sequence). V shed 5 bases and J 3 bases; nucleotides not matched to a gene: 12. This CDR3 has 16 residues. CDR3 region: CASSPGGGLFEETQYF. The CDR3 coding sequence is TGTGCCAGTAGTCCTGGGGGGGGACTTTTCGAAGAGACCCAGTACTTC.

To note about this clone: At one boundary the junction diverges from the germline segment, which might be a read error. The J gene is TRBJ2-6, the V gene TRBV5-4; D uncertain. CDR3 size: 14 residues. Germline-derived CDR1 and CDR2 are SGHNT and YYREEE (reference sequence). CDR3 in amino acids: CASSPRSGANVLTF. The CDR3 nucleotides read TGCGCCAGCAGCCCTAGGTCTGGGGCCAACGTCCTGACTTTC.